This T cell receptor beta chain was identified during a study of tumor-infiltrating lymphocytes in primary liver carcinoma. Investigators took RNA and DNA out together from 20-30 mg of unsorted bulk tissue. Patients' primary liver carcinoma was surgically resected. At sampling, these chronic HBV carriers had received no treatment. Production of TCR beta cDNA used 500 ng total RNA together with a constant-region primer. TCR beta libraries came from three nested multiplex PCR rounds using slightly modified ARM-PCR. TCRdb reprocessed the multiplex PCR reads with MiXCR, giving one entry per CDR3 protein. This repertoire shows over 100,000 distinct CDR3 sequences, about two thirds found once; its top ten account for 8.1%. A remark on this clonotype: An end of the junction differs from the germline gene, which may be a read error.

This clonotype was sampled from an older woman with primary liver carcinoma and hepatitis B virus infection. The sequenced sample was tumor-adjacent normal liver tissue.

The CDR3 is CASTHSRGGGRETEYF. CDR3 in DNA: TGTGCCAGCACCCACTCCCGTGGTGGCGGGAGAGAGACCGAGTACTTC. The chain is built from TRBV11-2 and TRBJ2-5, with 7 bases identical to TRBD2. Germline loops: CDR1 SGHAT, CDR2 FQNNGV. The length of the CDR3 is 16 residues.